This T cell receptor beta chain was profiled in a study of shared clonotypes between healthy human individuals. Overall study results and limits: The naive CD4 repertoires of several donors were compared, and 5% to 6.5% of clonotypes were shared.

Sequencing was performed with immunoSEQ multiplex PCR; in TCRdb, only in-frame clones are kept and a portion is missing. The repertoire holds some 1.4 million clones, approximately 97% seen once, with roughly 1.2% in the top ten. Those who donated, Caucasian adults without exception, all lived in Nashville, Tennessee. In the case of this clone: The antigen is undetermined.

What was sequenced was naive CD4+ T cells sorted from blood. Subset noted: CD45RA+ positively selected. This receptor was taken from a man aged 25 to 40 in good health.

This CDR3 reads CASSQTGQTGANVLTF. In DNA, the CDR3 is TGCGCCAGCAGCCAAACGGGACAGACTGGGGCCAACGTCCTGACTTTC. The gene calls are TRBV4-3 and TRBJ2-6, with 7 bases lining up with TRBD1. Germline CDR1 and CDR2: LGHNA and YSLEER. V lost 2 bases, J lost 2 bases, and 3 bases stayed unmatched. The CDR3 runs 16 residues.